This T cell receptor beta chain is drawn from a study of blood T cell repertoires in COVID-19. Assay: immunoSEQ multiplex PCR; the TCRdb copy retains only in-frame clones and omits some. This table holds hundreds of thousands of clones, 80% to 90% found once. Germline loops: CDR1 LGHDT, CDR2 YNNKEL (reference sequence). The CDR3 is 16 amino acids. V lost 5 bases, J lost 0 bases, and 17 bases lay in between. Seattle's enrolled individuals joined amid active infection and were then monitored longitudinally. The chain is built from TRBV3-1 (or the pseudogene TRBV3-2) and TRBJ2-7, with a weak D call TRBD2 (6 bases). Sequenced input: peripheral blood. This sequence originates from a woman aged 25 to 39 with COVID-19, enrolled during active disease. In DNA, the CDR3 is TGTGCCAGCAGCGTTATGGAGGGCCTCAGCTCCTACGAGCAGTACTTC. The encoded protein is CASSVMEGLSSYEQYF.